The clone carrying this T cell receptor beta chain was counted ten times or more. Its target is unknown. TCR beta libraries were made by quantitative 5'-RACE with molecular barcodes. MiXCR, applied by TCRdb to the 5' RACE reads, yields one record per CDR3 protein. The sample has 200,000 to 250,000 distinct CDR3 sequences, 9.5% to 12% seen once. J was trimmed by 3 bases and V by 6 bases; bases with no gene match: 2. The germline gives CDR1 LNHNV, CDR2 YYDKDF (reference sequence). The CDR3 length is 14 residues. This sample stems from a study of CD8 T cells in ankylosing spondylitis. Study-level points and caveats: Before this, some motif variants had been reported in reactive arthritis synovial fluid and blood.

This chain links TRBV15 with TRBJ1-3; the match to TRBD1 covers 10 bases. This clonotype was sampled from a male donor with ankylosing spondylitis or in good health (not recorded which). The specimen was blood, either unsorted or a sorted T cell fraction (not recorded which). CDR3 loop: CATRDRGIGNTIYF. Written as DNA, the CDR3 is TGTGCCACCAGGGACAGGGGGATTGGAAACACCATATATTTT.